This TCR beta chain originates from a study of CD8+ T cells in alopecia areata. General study points: Across lesional scalp, and particularly alopecia totalis/universalis, clonality surpassed that of normal scalp. Patients shared TCRs less clearly than mice did, possibly owing to HLA.

Alopecia areata patients had lesional scalp punch biopsies and peripheral blood taken from them. After isolation, RNA underwent reverse transcription to generate cDNA as the sequencing template. Sequencing used immunoSEQ multiplex PCR; TCRdb keeps in-frame clones, though not all of them. This table holds around 140,000 clones, 45% to 60% found once. Germline assignment: CDR1 SGHRS and CDR2 YFSETQ. Trimming pared 4 bases from V and 7 bases from J, leaving 19 bases between. The CDR3 length is 15 residues. Regarding this clone: Antigen specificity is unknown.

V is TRBV5-1 and J is TRBJ2-3; unclear D gene. The source of this sequence is a human donor with alopecia areata. The input for sequencing was CD4+ T cells sorted from blood, taken at week 0. CDR3 sequence (DNA): TGCGCCAGCAGCGACGTGGCCCGAGGTAGTAATACGCAGTATTTT. Translation gives CASSDVARGSNTQYF.